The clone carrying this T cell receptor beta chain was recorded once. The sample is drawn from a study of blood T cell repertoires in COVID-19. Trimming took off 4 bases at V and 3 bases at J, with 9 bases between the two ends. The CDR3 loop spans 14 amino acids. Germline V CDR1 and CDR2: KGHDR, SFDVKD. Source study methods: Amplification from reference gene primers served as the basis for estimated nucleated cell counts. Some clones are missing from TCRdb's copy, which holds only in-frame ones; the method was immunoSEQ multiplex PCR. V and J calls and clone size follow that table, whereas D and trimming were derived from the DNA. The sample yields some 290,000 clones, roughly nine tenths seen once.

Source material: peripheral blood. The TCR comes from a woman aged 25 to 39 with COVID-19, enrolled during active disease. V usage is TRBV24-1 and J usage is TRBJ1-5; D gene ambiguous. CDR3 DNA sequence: TGTGCCACCAGTGACTCGAGCCTCAATCAGCCCCAGCATTTT. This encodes CATSDSSLNQPQHF.